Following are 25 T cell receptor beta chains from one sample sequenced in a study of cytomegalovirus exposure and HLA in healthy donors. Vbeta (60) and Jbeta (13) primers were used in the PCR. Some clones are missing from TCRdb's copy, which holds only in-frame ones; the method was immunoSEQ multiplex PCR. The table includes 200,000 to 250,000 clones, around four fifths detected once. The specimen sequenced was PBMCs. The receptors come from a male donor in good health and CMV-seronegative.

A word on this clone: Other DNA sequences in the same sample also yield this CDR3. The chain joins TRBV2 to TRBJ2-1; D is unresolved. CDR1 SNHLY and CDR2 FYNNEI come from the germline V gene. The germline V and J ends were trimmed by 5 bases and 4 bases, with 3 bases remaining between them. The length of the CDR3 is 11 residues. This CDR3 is CASSLYNEQFF. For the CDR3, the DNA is TGTGCCAGCAGTCTTTACAATGAGCAGTTCTTC.

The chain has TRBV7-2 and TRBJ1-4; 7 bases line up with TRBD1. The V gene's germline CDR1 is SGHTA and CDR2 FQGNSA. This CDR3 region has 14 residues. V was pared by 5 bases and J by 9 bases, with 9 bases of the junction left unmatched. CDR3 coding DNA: TGTGCCAGCAGCCCAGGGGGACAGATGAAAAAACTGTTTTTT. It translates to CASSPGGQMKKLFF.

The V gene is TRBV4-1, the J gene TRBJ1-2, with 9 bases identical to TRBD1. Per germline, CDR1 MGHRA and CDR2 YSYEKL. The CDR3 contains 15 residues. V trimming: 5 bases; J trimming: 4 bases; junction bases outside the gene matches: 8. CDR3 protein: CASSDLQGASYGYTF. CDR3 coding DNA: TGCGCCAGCAGCGACTTACAGGGGGCGAGCTATGGCTACACCTTC.

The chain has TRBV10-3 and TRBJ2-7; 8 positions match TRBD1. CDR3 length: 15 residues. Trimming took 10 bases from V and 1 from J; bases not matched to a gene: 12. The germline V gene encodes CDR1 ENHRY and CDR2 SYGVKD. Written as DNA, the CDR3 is TGTGCCACACGAGAAGGGCAGGGGGCTTCCTACGAGCAGTACTTC. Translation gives CATREGQGASYEQYF.

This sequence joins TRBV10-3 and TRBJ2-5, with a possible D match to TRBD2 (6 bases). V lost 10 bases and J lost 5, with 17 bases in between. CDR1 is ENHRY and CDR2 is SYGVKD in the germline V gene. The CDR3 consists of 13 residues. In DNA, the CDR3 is TGTGCCACCTGGCAGGGAGGCGGGGAGACCCAGTACTTC. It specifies CATWQGGGETQYF.

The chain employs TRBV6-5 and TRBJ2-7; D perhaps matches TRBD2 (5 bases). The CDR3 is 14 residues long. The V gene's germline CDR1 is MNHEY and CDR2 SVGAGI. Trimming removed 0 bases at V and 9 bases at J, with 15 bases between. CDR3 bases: TGTGCCAGCAGTTACTCGAATCCCCGAGGAGGGCAGTACTTC. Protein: CASSYSNPRGGQYF.

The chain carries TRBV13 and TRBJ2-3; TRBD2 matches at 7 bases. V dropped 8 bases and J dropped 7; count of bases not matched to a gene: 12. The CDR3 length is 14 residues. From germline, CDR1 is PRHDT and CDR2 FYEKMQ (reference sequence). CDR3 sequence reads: CASGGGENANTQYF. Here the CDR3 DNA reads TGTGCCAGCGGGGGGGGAGAGAATGCGAATACGCAGTATTTT. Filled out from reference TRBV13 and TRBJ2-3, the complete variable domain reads AAGVIQSPRHLIKEKRETATLKCYPIPRHDTVYWYQQGPGQDPQFLISFYEKMQSDKGSIPDRFSAQQFSDYHSELNMSSLELGDSALYFCASGGGENANTQYFGPGTRLTVL.

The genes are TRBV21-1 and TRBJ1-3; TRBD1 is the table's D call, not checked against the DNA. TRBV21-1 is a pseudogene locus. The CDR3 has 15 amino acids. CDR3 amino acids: CASSRDSVYGDTIYF. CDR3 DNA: TGTGCCAGCAGCAGAGACAGCGTGTACGGAGACACCATATATTTT.

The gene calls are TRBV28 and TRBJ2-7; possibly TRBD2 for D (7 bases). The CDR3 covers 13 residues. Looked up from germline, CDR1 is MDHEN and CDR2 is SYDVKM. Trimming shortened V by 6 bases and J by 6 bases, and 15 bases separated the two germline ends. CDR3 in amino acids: CASSPPGGGEQYF. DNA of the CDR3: TGTGCCAGCAGCCCCCCGGGGGGCGGCGAGCAGTACTTC.

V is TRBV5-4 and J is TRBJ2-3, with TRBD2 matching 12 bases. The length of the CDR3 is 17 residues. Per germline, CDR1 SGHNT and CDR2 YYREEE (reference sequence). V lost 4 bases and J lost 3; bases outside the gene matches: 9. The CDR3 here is CASSPPGLAGPTDTQYF. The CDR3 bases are TGTGCCAGCAGCCCGCCGGGACTAGCGGGCCCTACAGATACGCAGTATTTT. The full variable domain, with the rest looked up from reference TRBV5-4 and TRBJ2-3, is ETGVTQSPTHLIKTRGQQVTLRCSSQSGHNTVSWYQQALGQGPQFIFQYYREEENGRGNFPPRFSGLQFPNYSSELNVNALELDDSALYLCASSPPGLAGPTDTQYFGPGTRLTVL.

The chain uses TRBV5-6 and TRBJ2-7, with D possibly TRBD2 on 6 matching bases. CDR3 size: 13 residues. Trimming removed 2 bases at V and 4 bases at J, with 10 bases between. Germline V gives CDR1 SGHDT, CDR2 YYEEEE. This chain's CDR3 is CASSFGRGYEQYF. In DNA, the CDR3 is TGTGCCAGCAGCTTTGGGCGGGGTTACGAGCAGTACTTC.

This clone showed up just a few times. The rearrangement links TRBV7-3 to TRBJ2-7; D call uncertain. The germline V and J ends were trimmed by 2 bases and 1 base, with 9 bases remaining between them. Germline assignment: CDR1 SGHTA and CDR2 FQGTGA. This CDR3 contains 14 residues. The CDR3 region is CASSLDGRSYEQYF. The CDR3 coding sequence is TGTGCCAGCAGCTTAGATGGCAGGTCCTACGAGCAGTACTTC.

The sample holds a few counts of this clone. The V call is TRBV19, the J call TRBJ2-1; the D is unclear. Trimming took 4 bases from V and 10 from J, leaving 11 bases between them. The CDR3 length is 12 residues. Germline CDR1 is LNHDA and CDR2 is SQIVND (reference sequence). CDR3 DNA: TGTGCCAGTAGTAGCGCGCATCGGGAGCAGTTCTTC. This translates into CASSSAHREQFF.

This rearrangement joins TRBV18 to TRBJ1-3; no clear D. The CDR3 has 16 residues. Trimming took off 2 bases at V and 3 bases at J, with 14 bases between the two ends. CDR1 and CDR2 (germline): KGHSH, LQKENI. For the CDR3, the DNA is TGTGCCAGCTCACCATACGGACTGACCTATGGAAACACCATATATTTT. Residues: CASSPYGLTYGNTIYF.

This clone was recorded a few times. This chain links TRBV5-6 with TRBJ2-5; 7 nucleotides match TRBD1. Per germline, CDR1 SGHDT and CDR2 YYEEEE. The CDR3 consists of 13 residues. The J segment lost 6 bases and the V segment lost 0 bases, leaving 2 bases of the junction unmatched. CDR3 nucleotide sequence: TGTGCCAGCAGCTTGGGACAGGGAAAGACCCAGTACTTC. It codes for CASSLGQGKTQYF.

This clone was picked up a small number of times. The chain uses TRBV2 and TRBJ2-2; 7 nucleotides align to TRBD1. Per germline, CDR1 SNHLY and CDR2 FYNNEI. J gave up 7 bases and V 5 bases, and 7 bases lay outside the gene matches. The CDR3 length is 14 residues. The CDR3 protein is CASSYTGDGGELFF. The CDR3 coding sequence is TGTGCCAGCAGTTATACAGGGGATGGCGGGGAGCTGTTTTTT.

Here the CDR3 DNA reads TGTGCCAGCAGTTACGCCGGGACTAGAACGAAAAATGAGCAGTTCTTC. Translated: CASSYAGTRTKNEQFF. This chain connects TRBV27 to TRBJ2-1, with 8 positions matching TRBD2. The CDR3 totals 16 residues. V shed 4 bases and J 7 bases; nucleotides not matched to a gene: 12. The germline CDR1 and CDR2 sequences are MNHEY and SMNVEV (reference sequence).

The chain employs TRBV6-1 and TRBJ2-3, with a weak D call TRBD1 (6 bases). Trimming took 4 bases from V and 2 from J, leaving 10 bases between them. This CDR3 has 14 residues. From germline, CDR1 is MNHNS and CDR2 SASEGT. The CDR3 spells CASSGTDITDTQYF. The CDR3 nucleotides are TGTGCCAGCAGTGGGACAGATATCACAGATACGCAGTATTTT.

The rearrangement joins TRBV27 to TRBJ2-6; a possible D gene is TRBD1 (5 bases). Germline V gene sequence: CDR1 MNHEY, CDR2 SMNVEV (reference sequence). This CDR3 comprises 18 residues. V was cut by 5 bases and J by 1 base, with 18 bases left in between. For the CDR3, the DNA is TGTGCCAGCAGTCCATTAAATAGGGGTAGGTCTGGGGCCAACGTCCTGACTTTC. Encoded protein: CASSPLNRGRSGANVLTF.

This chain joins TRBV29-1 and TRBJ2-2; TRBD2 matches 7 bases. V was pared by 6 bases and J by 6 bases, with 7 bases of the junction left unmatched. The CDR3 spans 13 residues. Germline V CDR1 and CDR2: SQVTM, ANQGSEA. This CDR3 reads CSVGGGGAGELFF. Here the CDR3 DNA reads TGCAGCGTGGGGGGGGGAGGGGCCGGGGAGCTGTTTTTT.

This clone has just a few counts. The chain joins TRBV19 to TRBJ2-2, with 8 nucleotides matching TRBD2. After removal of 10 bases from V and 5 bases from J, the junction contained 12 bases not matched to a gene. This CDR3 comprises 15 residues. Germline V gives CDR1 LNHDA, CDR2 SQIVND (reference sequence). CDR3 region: CATNLLSGSTGELFF. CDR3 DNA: TGTGCCACCAACCTGCTAAGCGGGAGTACCGGGGAGCTGTTTTTT.

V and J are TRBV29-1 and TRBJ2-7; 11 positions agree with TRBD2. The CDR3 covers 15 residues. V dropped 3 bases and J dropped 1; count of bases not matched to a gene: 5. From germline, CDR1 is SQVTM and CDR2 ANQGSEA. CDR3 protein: CSVDGTSGLSYEQYF. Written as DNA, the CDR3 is TGCAGCGTTGACGGGACTAGCGGTTTATCCTACGAGCAGTACTTC.

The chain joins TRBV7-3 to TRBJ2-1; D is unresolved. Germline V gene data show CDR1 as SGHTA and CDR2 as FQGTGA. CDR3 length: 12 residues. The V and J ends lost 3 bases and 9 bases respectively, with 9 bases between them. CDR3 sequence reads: CASSLAATEQFF. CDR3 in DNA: TGTGCCAGCAGCTTGGCAGCGACTGAGCAGTTCTTC.

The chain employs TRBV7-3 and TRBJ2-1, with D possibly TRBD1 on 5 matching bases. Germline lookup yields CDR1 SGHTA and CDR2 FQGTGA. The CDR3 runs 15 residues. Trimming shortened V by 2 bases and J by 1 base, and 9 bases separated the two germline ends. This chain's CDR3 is CASSLVQASYNEQFF. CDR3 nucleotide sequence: TGTGCCAGCAGCTTAGTACAGGCGTCCTACAATGAGCAGTTCTTC.

The CDR3 protein is CASSPDRVLTPQHF. The CDR3 coding sequence is TGTGCCAGCTCACCGGACAGGGTGTTGACGCCCCAGCATTTT. V is TRBV18 and J is TRBJ1-5, with 8 bases fitting TRBD1. The CDR3 is 14 amino acids. CDR1 is KGHSH, CDR2 LQKENI, per germline. V lost 3 bases and J lost 9; bases outside the gene matches: 7.